The 12 T cell receptor beta chains below come from one sample, sequenced in a study of shared T cell receptors in the human thymus. Sequenced by immunoSEQ multiplex PCR; TCRdb stores in-frame clones only, minus some. The table shows 700,000 or so clones, with 80% to 90% occurring only once. These data were also reused for a study on human thymus T cells.

The specimen was thymocytes. The receptors were gathered from a girl under three years old with a congenital heart defect.

DNA for the CDR3: TGTGCCAGCAGTAAGGCAGGGGCTTTCAAGGCTAACTATGGCTACACCTTC. Residues: CASSKAGAFKANYGYTF. The J gene is TRBJ1-2, the V gene TRBV27; perhaps TRBD1 as D (6 bases). CDR3 size: 17 residues. The V end was cut by 5 bases, the J end by 0 bases, with 19 bases between. Germline V CDR1 and CDR2: MNHEY, SMNVEV (reference sequence).

For this clone: The same CDR3 also results from other DNA sequences found in this sample. This rearrangement joins TRBV7-6 to TRBJ1-1; no clear D. Deletions cut 5 bases from V and 6 bases from J, with 16 bases between. Per germline, CDR1 SGHVS and CDR2 FNYEAQ. The CDR3 runs 14 residues. This CDR3 is CASSPVIGVAEAFF. As DNA, the CDR3 is TGTGCCAGCAGCCCCGTTATCGGGGTCGCTGAAGCTTTCTTT.

This clone was observed once. CDR3 sequence reads: CASSQTPHRFVTTELARDTQYF. The CDR3 nucleotides read TGTGCCAGCAGCCAAACCCCCCACCGGTTTGTTACAACCGAACTAGCGAGGGATACGCAGTATTTT. V and J are TRBV16 and TRBJ2-3; TRBD2 agrees at 7 bases. Germline V gene data show CDR1 as KGHSY and CDR2 as FQNENV. The CDR3 has 22 residues. Trimming at V came to 2 bases and at J to 6 bases, leaving 29 bases not matched to a gene.

This clone was detected a few times. The chain employs TRBV15 and TRBJ1-4; 10 bases fit TRBD1. The CDR3 runs 21 residues. Per the germline V gene, CDR1 is LNHNV and CDR2 is YYDKDF (reference sequence). V shed 2 bases, J shed 0 bases, and the junction held 15 bases outside the gene matches. This CDR3 reads CATSRQTGTGDPNPTNEKLFF. The CDR3 nucleotides read TGTGCCACCAGCAGACAAACCGGGACAGGGGACCCCAATCCAACTAATGAAAAACTGTTTTTT.

The chain carries TRBV9 and TRBJ2-5, with D possibly matching TRBD1 (5 bases). Looked up from germline, CDR1 is SGDLS and CDR2 is YYNGEE. Trimming took 0 bases from V and 4 from J, leaving 10 bases between them. The CDR3 length is 14 residues. For the CDR3, the DNA is TGTGCCAGCAGCGTAGGAGTCAGGGCAGAGACCCAGTACTTC. Translating it yields CASSVGVRAETQYF.

V is TRBV19 and J is TRBJ1-1; TRBD1 aligns across 9 bases. The CDR3 covers 22 residues. Trimming at V came to 8 bases and at J to 0 bases, leaving 28 bases not matched to a gene. CDR1 and CDR2 (germline): LNHDA, SQIVND (reference sequence). The CDR3 is CASLPNPFRDRAFKELNTEAFF. The CDR3 nucleotides are TGTGCCAGTCTTCCCAACCCTTTCCGGGACAGGGCGTTTAAGGAGTTGAACACTGAAGCTTTCTTT.

The gene calls are TRBV27 and TRBJ1-3, with 8 bases matching TRBD1. V trimming: 5 bases; J trimming: 3 bases; junction bases outside the gene matches: 3. This CDR3 has 14 amino acids. Germline CDR1 reads MNHEY; CDR2 reads SMNVEV (reference sequence). The CDR3 DNA reads TGTGCCAGCAGTCAGACAGGGGTTGGAAACACCATATATTTT. Amino acid sequence: CASSQTGVGNTIYF.

CDR3 residues: CASSPPGQRAGETQYF. DNA of the CDR3: TGTGCTAGTAGCCCGCCTGGACAGAGGGCAGGTGAGACCCAGTACTTC. The chain uses TRBV12-5 and TRBJ2-5, with D perhaps TRBD1 (6 bases). The V end lost 8 bases, the J end lost 5 bases, and 24 bases lay between the germline ends. Per the germline V gene, CDR1 is LGHNT and CDR2 is FRNRAP. The CDR3 extends over 16 amino acids.

The J gene is TRBJ1-2, the V gene TRBV5-1; D remains ambiguous. The CDR3 consists of 14 residues. Deletions cut 4 bases from V and 8 bases from J, with 18 bases between. Germline loops: CDR1 SGHRS, CDR2 YFSETQ. The CDR3 loop is CASSPFVRRAGYTF. The CDR3 bases are TGCGCCAGCAGCCCTTTTGTGAGGAGAGCGGGCTACACCTTC.

As concerns this clone: Different DNA sequences within this sample yield the same CDR3. The genes are TRBV5-6 and TRBJ1-2; weak D call: TRBD1 (6 bases). V was trimmed by 2 bases and J by 8 bases, leaving 10 bases between them. There are 12 residues in the CDR3. Germline V gene data show CDR1 as SGHDT and CDR2 as YYEEEE. CDR3 sequence: CASSFSGGGYTF. The CDR3 region has the DNA TGTGCCAGCAGCTTTTCGGGGGGCGGCTACACCTTC.

CDR3 bases: TGCGCCAGCAGCTTGGATGGCAGGGGCCAGAACAATGAGCAGTTCTTC. Encoded protein: CASSLDGRGQNNEQFF. The V call is TRBV5-1, the J call TRBJ2-1, with D possibly TRBD1 on 6 matching bases. V dropped 0 bases and J dropped 5 bases, with 15 bases sitting between them. Germline assignment: CDR1 SGHRS and CDR2 YFSETQ. This CDR3 region has 16 residues. Complete variable domain (other parts from reference TRBV5-1 and TRBJ2-1): KAGVTQTPRYLIKTRGQQVTLSCSPISGHRSVSWYQQTPGQGLQFLFEYFSETQRNKGNFPGRFSGRQFSNSRSEMNVSTLELGDSALYLCASSLDGRGQNNEQFFGPGTRLTVL.

Only one count was recorded for this clone. V is TRBV29-1 and J is TRBJ1-2, with TRBD1 as a possible D gene (5 bases). The CDR3 contains 12 residues. V lost 4 bases, J lost 7 bases, and 13 bases lay in between. Looked up from germline, CDR1 is SQVTM and CDR2 is ANQGSEA. The CDR3 sequence is CSVAQGDSGYTF. In DNA form, the CDR3 reads TGCAGCGTTGCTCAGGGTGATAGTGGCTACACCTTC. The full variable domain, with the rest looked up from reference TRBV29-1 and TRBJ1-2, is SAVISQKPSRDICQRGTSLTIQCQVDSQVTMMFWYRQQPGQSLTLIATANQGSEATYESGFVIDKFPISRPNLTFSTLTVSNMSPEDSSIYLCSVAQGDSGYTFGSGTRLTVV.